The sample holds a few counts of the clone carrying this T cell receptor beta chain. Its antigen is not known. This specimen belongs to a study of beta chain features in type 1 diabetes. A CD45RO/CCR7/CD25/CD127/CD95/CD27 panel sorted naive, central memory, regulatory and stem cell-like memory CD4+ cells. Purity exceeded 95% in all sorted populations. Study-level results: Short templates might get an advantage during PCR, and this would be equal in patients and controls. The similarity of naive, central memory and Treg TCRB repertoires appeared greater among patients than among healthy donors.

Germline V gives CDR1 SEHNR, CDR2 FQNEAQ (reference sequence). The length of the CDR3 is 16 residues. Trimming pared 1 base from V and 3 bases from J, leaving 15 bases between. Reverse transcribing all isolated RNA meant expressed TCRB transcripts were sequenced. Clones were read by immunoSEQ multiplex PCR, and TCRdb kept only the in-frame ones, dropping some. The sample has over 300,000 clones, around 7.6% seen once. The V call is TRBV7-9, the J call TRBJ2-5; D possibly matches TRBD1 or TRBD2 (5 bases each). Input material: central memory CD4+ T cells from blood. The TCR was taken from a woman aged 18-29 years in good health. In DNA form, the CDR3 reads TGTGCCAGCAGCTTAGGCAGTTCGGGGCCCGAAGAGACCCAGTACTTC. Its protein product is CASSLGSSGPEETQYF.